These 20 T cell receptor beta chains originate from one sample sequenced in a study of cytomegalovirus exposure and HLA in healthy donors. Primers: 60 Vbeta forward and 13 Jbeta reverse. Here immunoSEQ multiplex PCR was the method, and the copy in TCRdb shows in-frame clones only, minus some. The sample has approximately 180,000 clones, around 80% seen once. Sequenced: PBMCs. The receptors shown here come from a man between 18 and 29 years old in good health and CMV-seronegative.

This rearrangement joins TRBV19 to TRBJ1-4, with no clear D. Trimming took 3 bases from V and 3 from J, leaving 8 bases between them. CDR3 length equals 14 residues. The germline V gene has CDR1 LNHDA and CDR2 SQIVND (reference sequence). In nucleotides, the CDR3 is TGTGCCAGTAGTATGCGGCCGGCTAATGAAAAACTGTTTTTT. Encoded protein: CASSMRPANEKLFF.

The chain links TRBV7-8 to TRBJ2-7; no clear D gene. This CDR3 spans 11 amino acids. The ends were cut back, 5 bases at V and 3 bases at J, with 5 bases in the middle. The germline CDR1 and CDR2 sequences are SGHVS and FQNEAQ. This CDR3 reads CASSPNYEQYF. CDR3 coding DNA: TGTGCCAGCAGCCCAAACTACGAGCAGTACTTC.

Only one count was recorded for this clone. The rearrangement joins TRBV29-1 to TRBJ2-7; tentatively, D is TRBD2 (6 bases). The CDR3 totals 12 residues. CDR1 is SQVTM and CDR2 is ANQGSEA in the germline V gene. V was cut by 3 bases and J by 5 bases, with 11 bases left in between. Written as DNA, the CDR3 is TGCAGCGTTGATTCCGGGAGCGACGAGCAGTACTTC. Translated: CSVDSGSDEQYF.

The chain uses TRBV19 and TRBJ2-2; D is undetermined. V lost 1 base, J lost 0 bases, and 6 bases lay in between. The germline V gene encodes CDR1 LNHDA and CDR2 SQIVND (reference sequence). The CDR3 spans 15 residues. The CDR3 coding sequence is TGTGCCAGTAGTATAGTAACAGCGAACACCGGGGAGCTGTTTTTT. It translates to CASSIVTANTGELFF. The full variable domain, in which reference TRBV19 and TRBJ2-2 provide the parts outside the CDR3, is DGGITQSPKYLFRKEGQNVTLSCEQNLNHDAMYWYRQDPGQGLRLIYYSQIVNDFQKGDIAEGYSVSREKKESFPLTVTSAQKNPTAFYLCASSIVTANTGELFFGEGSRLTVL.

The gene calls are TRBV19 and TRBJ2-2, with 7 bases matching TRBD2. The CDR3 consists of 21 residues. Looked up from germline, CDR1 is LNHDA and CDR2 is SQIVND (reference sequence). J lost 4 bases, V lost 3 bases, and 23 bases had no gene match. The CDR3 DNA is TGTGCCAGTAGTATTAGGTGGCGGGAGCGTGGAGTCTTATACGGCACCGGGGAGCTGTTTTTT. Protein sequence: CASSIRWRERGVLYGTGELFF.

This clone is a singleton in its sample. The genes are TRBV19 and TRBJ1-2; 12 bases line up with TRBD1. CDR1 LNHDA and CDR2 SQIVND come from the germline V gene (reference sequence). The CDR3 has 15 residues. Trimming cost V 5 bases and J 4 bases; bases outside gene matches: 5. The CDR3 bases are TGTGCCAGTAGTTCGGGACAGGGGGCGACCTATGGCTACACCTTC. Translated, it gives CASSSGQGATYGYTF.

The chain links TRBV5-1 to TRBJ1-1; tentatively, D is TRBD1 (6 bases). This CDR3 comprises 12 residues. Germline values: CDR1 SGHRS, CDR2 YFSETQ. V lost 4 bases and J lost 8, with 12 bases in between. CDR3 DNA: TGCGCCAGCAGCCAAGCCGGGACAGAAGCTTTCTTT. Translated, it gives CASSQAGTEAFF.

This clone was seen a handful of times. The chain couples TRBV14 to TRBJ1-1, with D unclear. The CDR3 runs to 15 residues. Germline assignment: CDR1 SGHDN and CDR2 FVKESK. The ends were cut back, 5 bases at V and 1 base at J, with 14 bases in the middle. This CDR3 reads CASSSLREANTEAFF. The DNA of the CDR3 is TGTGCCAGCAGCTCTCTCCGCGAGGCGAACACTGAAGCTTTCTTT.

The V and J genes are TRBV28 and TRBJ2-1; the match to TRBD2 covers 7 bases. The V and J ends lost 11 bases and 5 bases, in that order; junction bases with no gene match: 3. Germline V gene lookup returns CDR1 MDHEN and CDR2 SYDVKM. The CDR3 loop spans 11 amino acids. The CDR3 is CAGGGDNEQFF. The CDR3 nucleotides read TGTGCCGGTGGGGGGGACAATGAGCAGTTCTTC.

The chain employs TRBV5-4 and TRBJ1-2; D is unresolved. The germline gives CDR1 SGHNT, CDR2 YYREEE (reference sequence). The V and J ends lost 1 base and 6 bases respectively, with 10 bases between them. This CDR3 has 13 amino acids. In nucleotides, the CDR3 is TGTGCCAGCAGCTTGACCCAGGAAGATGGCTACACCTTC. This codes for CASSLTQEDGYTF.

This rearrangement joins TRBV7-9 to TRBJ1-2; 7 bases are shared with TRBD1. There are 14 residues in the CDR3. J was trimmed by 10 bases and V by 6 bases; bases with no gene match: 14. CDR1 is SEHNR, CDR2 FQNEAQ, per germline (reference sequence). The CDR3 sequence: CASSSLRDRDVYTF. In DNA, the CDR3 is TGTGCCAGCAGTTCCCTCCGAGACAGGGACGTCTACACCTTC. Full variable domain (rest looked up from reference TRBV7-9 and TRBJ1-2): DTGVSQNPRHKITKRGQNVTFRCDPISEHNRLYWYRQTLGQGPEFLTYFQNEAQLEKSRLLSDRFSAERPKGSFSTLEIQRTEQGDSAMYLCASSSLRDRDVYTFGSGTRLTVV.

V usage is TRBV29-1 and J usage is TRBJ2-2; D is perhaps TRBD2 (6 bases). Trimming took off 4 bases at V and 4 bases at J, with 13 bases between the two ends. This CDR3 has 14 residues. Looked up from germline, CDR1 is SQVTM and CDR2 is ANQGSEA. CDR3 protein: CSVGSGVATGELFF. In DNA form, the CDR3 reads TGCAGCGTTGGATCGGGAGTTGCCACCGGGGAGCTGTTTTTT.

The chain carries TRBV10-3 and TRBJ2-7, with 8 bases aligning to TRBD1. Trimming cost V 8 bases and J 2 bases; bases outside gene matches: 5. This CDR3 is built from 13 residues. Germline V CDR1 and CDR2: ENHRY, SYGVKD. The CDR3, as DNA: TGTGCCATCGCGGGACAGGCCGCCTACGAGCAGTACTTC. Translating it yields CAIAGQAAYEQYF.

This chain uses TRBV19 with TRBJ2-3; no definite D call. Germline-derived CDR1 and CDR2 are LNHDA and SQIVND (reference sequence). The CDR3 loop spans 13 amino acids. Trimming shortened V by 5 bases and J by 1 base, and 7 bases separated the two germline ends. CDR3 in DNA: TGTGCCAGTAGTCCGATAGGCACAGATACGCAGTATTTT. Amino acids: CASSPIGTDTQYF.

This clone was picked up a small number of times. CDR3 loop: CASSLRELTSTDTQYF. The CDR3 nucleotides read TGTGCCAGCAGCTTGCGGGAGCTGACTAGCACAGATACGCAGTATTTT. The chain has TRBV5-4 and TRBJ2-3; weak D call: TRBD2 (6 bases). CDR1 and CDR2 (germline): SGHNT, YYREEE (reference sequence). Trimming pared 1 base from V and 0 bases from J, leaving 12 bases between. The CDR3 is made up of 16 amino acids.

For the CDR3, the DNA is TGTGCCAGCAGTTTAGGCGGGGGCTCCTACAATGAGCAGTTCTTC. This gives the protein CASSLGGGSYNEQFF. The chain carries TRBV28 and TRBJ2-1; 7 positions match TRBD2. Germline CDR1 MDHEN, CDR2 SYDVKM. The length of the CDR3 is 15 residues. Trimming took 2 bases from V and 0 from J; bases not matched to a gene: 1.

This sequence joins TRBV11-2 and TRBJ2-2; D perhaps matches TRBD1 (6 bases). V lost 5 bases to trimming and J lost 5 bases, with 18 bases between them. CDR3 length: 16 residues. The V gene's germline CDR1 is SGHAT and CDR2 FQNNGV. The CDR3 loop is CASSLHPGAGTGELFF. As DNA, the CDR3 is TGTGCCAGCAGCCTCCACCCAGGGGCAGGGACCGGGGAGCTGTTTTTT. Full variable domain (remainder filled in from reference TRBV11-2 and TRBJ2-2): EAGVAQSPRYKIIEKRQSVAFWCNPISGHATLYWYQQILGQGPKLLIQFQNNGVVDDSQLPKDRFSAERLKGVDSTLKIQPAKLEDSAVYLCASSLHPGAGTGELFFGEGSRLTVL.

V and J are TRBV5-4 and TRBJ2-5; 7 bases agree with TRBD1. Germline V gives CDR1 SGHNT, CDR2 YYREEE (reference sequence). The CDR3 runs 14 residues. J lost 2 bases, V lost 4 bases, and 5 bases had no gene match. CDR3 nucleotides: TGTGCCAGCAGCCCCCAGACAGGGCAAGAGACCCAGTACTTC. This gives the protein CASSPQTGQETQYF.

This clone showed up just a few times. The V and J genes are TRBV7-2 and TRBJ1-5; perhaps TRBD1 as D (5 bases). Germline lookup yields CDR1 SGHTA and CDR2 FQGNSA. The CDR3 loop spans 13 amino acids. V was pared by 7 bases and J by 1 base, with 8 bases between. CDR3 loop: CASNGGSNQPQHF. DNA of the CDR3: TGTGCCAGCAACGGGGGGAGCAATCAGCCCCAGCATTTT.

The chain joins TRBV7-6 to TRBJ2-6, with a weak D call TRBD2 (5 bases). Trimming took 4 bases from V and 0 from J, leaving 7 bases between them. CDR3 length: 15 residues. Germline V gene sequence: CDR1 SGHVS, CDR2 FNYEAQ. This chain's CDR3 is CASSSRDSGANVLTF. The CDR3, as DNA: TGTGCCAGCAGCTCCCGGGACTCTGGGGCCAACGTCCTGACTTTC.